The 14 T cell receptor beta chains in this list originate from one sample, sequenced in a study of cytomegalovirus exposure and HLA in healthy donors. The primer mix had 60 Vbeta and 13 Jbeta primers. The method was immunoSEQ multiplex PCR; TCRdb's version includes in-frame clones alone and lacks a portion of them. The sample's table shows more than 40,000 clones. The sample was PBMCs. These receptors were taken from a female donor in good health and CMV-seronegative.

The V call is TRBV29-1, the J call TRBJ1-2; 9 bases agree with TRBD1. The trim removed 6 bases at V and 3 bases at J, leaving 5 bases unmatched. The germline V gene encodes CDR1 SQVTM and CDR2 ANQGSEA. This CDR3 has 13 residues. CDR3 amino acids: CSVSDRGDYGYTF. The CDR3 DNA follows: TGCAGCGTCTCGGACAGGGGCGACTATGGCTACACCTTC.

The chain uses TRBV29-1 and TRBJ1-2, with no clear D. The CDR3 is 13 amino acids. The V end was cut by 4 bases, the J end by 6 bases, with 15 bases between. Germline V gene data show CDR1 as SQVTM and CDR2 as ANQGSEA. The CDR3 coding sequence is TGCAGCGTTGCTAGTACCCTGACTAATGGCTACACCTTC. It codes for CSVASTLTNGYTF.

This chain links TRBV6-6 with TRBJ1-1, with D unclear. Trimming cost V 7 bases and J 4 bases, with 13 bases left between them. The germline CDR1 and CDR2 sequences are MNHNY and SVGAGI (reference sequence). The CDR3 has 13 residues. DNA for the CDR3: TGTGCCAGCAATGAGAATTTCGGCACTGAAGCTTTCTTT. It yields the protein CASNENFGTEAFF.

The chain combines TRBV18 with TRBJ2-7; D gene unclear. The ends were cut back, 0 bases at V and 2 bases at J, with 5 bases in the middle. The length of the CDR3 is 13 residues. Per the germline V gene, CDR1 is KGHSH and CDR2 is LQKENI. This chain's CDR3 is CASSPPTAYEQYF. The CDR3 DNA reads TGTGCCAGCTCACCACCCACAGCCTACGAGCAGTACTTC.

The V call is TRBV4-1, the J call TRBJ2-7, with TRBD1 matching over 8 bases. V gave up 3 bases and J gave up 3 bases; unmatched junction bases: 13. Per germline, CDR1 MGHRA and CDR2 YSYEKL. This CDR3 has 17 residues. The CDR3 sequence: CASSHPKADRAIYEQYF. The CDR3, as DNA: TGCGCCAGCAGCCACCCCAAGGCGGACAGGGCCATCTACGAGCAGTACTTC.

V and J are TRBV6-1 and TRBJ1-2; 7 nucleotides line up with TRBD1. After removal of 2 bases from V and 2 bases from J, the junction contained 11 bases not matched to a gene. Germline V gene lookup returns CDR1 MNHNS and CDR2 SASEGT. This CDR3 spans 17 amino acids. CDR3 in DNA: TGTGCCAGCAGTGAAAATCGGGGACAGATAATGAACTATGGCTACACCTTC. Amino acid sequence: CASSENRGQIMNYGYTF.

The rearrangement uses TRBV4-3 and TRBJ1-3; D gene unclear. Per germline, CDR1 LGHNA and CDR2 YSLEER. The CDR3 length is 15 residues. Trimming removed 4 bases at V and 3 bases at J, with 13 bases between. CDR3 residues: CASSRTAGLGNTIYF. The CDR3, as DNA: TGCGCCAGCAGCCGCACAGCGGGCCTTGGAAACACCATATATTTT.

CDR3 in DNA: TGTGCCAGCAGCCAAGATCTGTCGCGGGGAGGGGAGACCCAGTACTTC. This codes for CASSQDLSRGGETQYF. This sequence joins TRBV4-2 and TRBJ2-5, with 7 bases fitting TRBD2. Germline V gene lookup returns CDR1 LGHNA and CDR2 YNFKEQ. V lost 0 bases to trimming and J lost 5 bases; unmatched junction nucleotides: 9. The length of the CDR3 is 16 residues.

V is TRBV15 and J is TRBJ2-7, with D maybe TRBD1 (6 bases). CDR1 and CDR2 from the germline V gene are LNHNV and YYDKDF (reference sequence). V shed 6 bases and J shed 3 bases, with 15 bases lying between them. The CDR3 totals 14 residues. CDR3 DNA: TGTGCCACCAGTCAGACGAGGGGGTTCTACGAGCAGTACTTC. It specifies CATSQTRGFYEQYF.

J is TRBJ1-6 and V is TRBV10-3, with D possibly matching TRBD1 (5 bases). Deletions cut 3 bases from V and 9 bases from J, with 12 bases between. Per germline, CDR1 ENHRY and CDR2 SYGVKD. The CDR3 is 14 residues long. CDR3 protein: CAISDPGGSSPLHF. DNA for the CDR3: TGTGCCATCAGTGACCCGGGGGGGAGTTCACCCCTCCACTTT.

V and J are TRBV5-1 and TRBJ2-7, with D perhaps matching TRBD2 (5 bases). The germline V gene encodes CDR1 SGHRS and CDR2 YFSETQ. Trimming stripped 4 bases from V and 6 bases from J, with 11 bases between. This CDR3 region has 12 residues. This CDR3 reads CASSMDSTEQYF. The CDR3 bases are TGCGCCAGCAGCATGGACTCCACCGAGCAGTACTTC.

The gene calls are TRBV14 and TRBJ2-7; 11 bases map to TRBD1. The CDR3 extends over 16 amino acids. CDR1 and CDR2 (germline): SGHDN, FVKESK. V dropped 3 bases and J dropped 3; count of bases not matched to a gene: 7. The CDR3 sequence is CASSQGTGGILYEQYF. The CDR3 bases are TGTGCCAGCAGCCAGGGGACAGGGGGTATTCTCTACGAGCAGTACTTC.

On this clone: Germline is not matched at one junction end, which may reflect a read error. The J gene is TRBJ1-1, the V gene TRBV30; D is possibly TRBD1 (6 bases). The CDR3 contains 12 residues. Germline V gene data show CDR1 as GTSNPN and CDR2 as SVGIG (reference sequence). The chain's CDR3 is CAWKGDDTEDFF. Written as DNA, the CDR3 is TGTGCCTGGAAGGGGGACGACACTGAAGATTTCTTT. Full variable domain (remainder filled in from reference TRBV30 and TRBJ1-1): SQTIHQWPATLVQPVGSPLSLECTVEGTSNPNLYWYRQAAGRGLQLLFYSVGIGQISSEVPQNLSASRPQDRQFILSSKKLLLSDSGFYLCAWKGDDTEDFFGQGTRLTVV.

The chain employs TRBV4-2 and TRBJ2-1; 11 nucleotides agree with TRBD2. J lost 4 bases, V lost 3 bases, and 5 bases had no gene match. Germline V gene lookup returns CDR1 LGHNA and CDR2 YNFKEQ. The CDR3 runs 16 residues. In nucleotides, the CDR3 is TGTGCCAGCAGCCATCCCTTAGCGGGGGGGTACAATGAGCAGTTCTTC. Translating gives CASSHPLAGGYNEQFF.